The rows below give T cell receptor beta chains drawn from one sample of a study of long-term antiretroviral therapy in people with HIV. TCRdb's table, derived via immunoSEQ multiplex PCR, lists solely in-frame clones and lacks some. The data show 28,000 or so clones, over 90% seen once. The specimen was unsorted PBMCs, collected 6.2 years after starting antiretroviral therapy. These receptors all stem from a man aged 40-55 years with HIV. The CDR3 runs from the conserved cysteine through the conserved F or W. A D gene is named only where the DNA matches it firmly. Clone size is not always given. Where it is, it says once, few, many or a class for expanded clones.

d_call: NA
clone_size: NA
v_call: TRBV6-6
j_call: TRBJ1-4
cdr3_nt: TGTGCCACGGGTCAAGGGATAGCCTCTGAAAAACTGTTTTTT
cdr3_aa: CATGQGIASEKLFF

d_call: NA
clone_size: once
v_call: TRBV20-1
j_call: TRBJ2-7
cdr3_nt: TGCAGTGCCGGGGGTTCCTACGAGCAGTACTTC
cdr3_aa: CSAGGSYEQYF

d_call: TRBD2
clone_size: NA
v_call: TRBV15
j_call: TRBJ2-7
cdr3_nt: TGTGCCACCAGCAGCGGGACTAGAATGTACGAGCAGTACTTC
cdr3_aa: CATSSGTRMYEQYF

d_call: NA
clone_size: NA
v_call: TRBV7-2
j_call: TRBJ1-5
cdr3_nt: TGTGCCAGCAGCTTAGTGAACCGCGATCCGCCCCAGCATTTT
cdr3_aa: CASSLVNRDPPQHF

d_call: TRBD2
clone_size: NA
v_call: TRBV18
j_call: TRBJ2-7
cdr3_nt: TGTGCCAGCTCACCCGGGGGGGCCAACGAGCAGTACTTC
cdr3_aa: CASSPGGANEQYF

d_call: NA
clone_size: NA
v_call: TRBV19
j_call: TRBJ1-6
cdr3_nt: TGTGCCAGTAGTATCGGGGCCAGCCCCTCACCCCTCCACTTT
cdr3_aa: CASSIGASPSPLHF

d_call: NA
clone_size: NA
v_call: TRBV11-2
j_call: TRBJ2-5
cdr3_nt: TGTGCCAGCAGCCCTGGCCCCATCCAAGAGACCCAGTACTTC
cdr3_aa: CASSPGPIQETQYF

d_call: TRBD2
clone_size: NA
v_call: TRBV6-5
j_call: TRBJ2-7
cdr3_nt: TGTGCCAGCAGTTACTCGACAGCGGGATCCTCCGAGCAGTACTTC
cdr3_aa: CASSYSTAGSSEQYF

d_call: NA
clone_size: NA
v_call: TRBV4-2
j_call: TRBJ2-3
cdr3_nt: TGTGCCAGCAGCCTACAGGTTGATACGCAGTATTTT
cdr3_aa: CASSLQVDTQYF

d_call: TRBD1
clone_size: NA
v_call: TRBV7-6
j_call: TRBJ1-1
cdr3_nt: TGTGCCAGCAGCGTAACAGGGGCAGCTGAAGCTTTCTTT
cdr3_aa: CASSVTGAAEAFF

d_call: NA
clone_size: NA
v_call: TRBV28
j_call: TRBJ1-5
cdr3_nt: TGTGCCACCGGCCGCAGGGGAGGTAGCAATCAGCCCCAGCATTTT
cdr3_aa: CATGRRGGSNQPQHF

d_call: NA
clone_size: NA
v_call: TRBV7-2
j_call: TRBJ2-2
cdr3_nt: TGTGCCAGCAGCCAGGGACTCACCACCGGGGAGCTGTTTTTT
cdr3_aa: CASSQGLTTGELFF

d_call: TRBD1
clone_size: NA
v_call: TRBV5-1
j_call: TRBJ1-2
cdr3_nt: TGCGCCAGCAGCTCGGGACAGGGGTTTGGCTACACCTTC
cdr3_aa: CASSSGQGFGYTF

d_call: TRBD1
clone_size: NA
v_call: TRBV19
j_call: TRBJ2-3
cdr3_nt: TGTGCCAGTACCGGGACAGGGGTTTTCCCAGATACGCAGTATTTT
cdr3_aa: CASTGTGVFPDTQYF

d_call: NA
clone_size: NA
v_call: TRBV4-1
j_call: TRBJ2-7
cdr3_nt: TGCGCCAGCAGCCAAGATGAGTTAGCCAGCTCCTACGAGCAGTACTTC
cdr3_aa: CASSQDELASSYEQYF

d_call: NA
clone_size: NA
v_call: TRBV13
j_call: TRBJ1-5
cdr3_nt: TGTGCCAGCAGTGAAACGGGTACCAATCAGCCCCAGCATTTT
cdr3_aa: CASSETGTNQPQHF